The 20 T cell receptor beta chains below come from one sample, sequenced in a study of cytomegalovirus exposure and HLA in healthy donors. In the PCR, 60 Vbeta and 13 Jbeta primers were used. Sequencing used immunoSEQ multiplex PCR; TCRdb keeps in-frame clones, though not all of them. Among roughly 200,000 clones listed, roughly 83% were seen once. Sequencing input: PBMCs. These TCRs come from a boy between 2 and 10 years old in good health and CMV-seronegative.

In this sample, this clone turned up a few times. V is TRBV4-1 and J is TRBJ2-2, with D possibly being TRBD1 (5 bases). Per germline, CDR1 MGHRA and CDR2 YSYEKL. V was pared by 4 bases and J by 3 bases, with 9 bases between. The CDR3 extends over 14 amino acids. The CDR3 loop reads CASSRGAYTGELFF. In DNA, the CDR3 is TGCGCCAGCAGCCGGGGCGCGTACACCGGGGAGCTGTTTTTT.

The chain couples TRBV5-6 to TRBJ2-5; possible D gene TRBD1, 6 bases. Trimming removed 4 bases at V and 6 bases at J, with 22 bases between. The CDR3 has 16 residues. CDR1 SGHDT and CDR2 YYEEEE come from the germline V gene. The CDR3 here is CASSRTAVQGRKTQYF. The DNA of the CDR3 is TGTGCCAGCAGCCGGACAGCGGTGCAGGGGAGAAAGACCCAGTACTTC.

This clone has a handful of counts. This chain connects TRBV5-1 to TRBJ2-1; perhaps TRBD2 as D (6 bases). Trimming pared 6 bases from V and 8 bases from J, leaving 15 bases between. Germline CDR1 SGHRS, CDR2 YFSETQ. The CDR3 spans 13 residues. CDR3 residues: CASNPPAGDEQFF. Here the CDR3 DNA reads TGCGCCAGCAATCCCCCAGCGGGCGATGAGCAGTTCTTC.

V usage is TRBV20-1 and J usage is TRBJ2-2, with unresolved D. There are 11 residues in the CDR3. V lost 5 bases and J 7 bases, leaving 8 bases between the germline ends. In germline, CDR1 is DFQATT, CDR2 SNEGSKA (reference sequence). The CDR3 here is CSAPRYGELFF. The CDR3 DNA follows: TGCAGTGCTCCCCGTTACGGGGAGCTGTTTTTT.

The V call is TRBV6-6, the J call TRBJ2-1; tentatively, D is TRBD2 (5 bases). Germline loops: CDR1 MNHNY, CDR2 SVGAGI (reference sequence). This CDR3 has 16 amino acids. V lost 0 bases, J lost 5 bases, and 14 bases lay in between. CDR3 DNA sequence: TGTGCCAGCAGTTACTCCGTCCCGTTGCGGGACAATGAGCAGTTCTTC. It specifies CASSYSVPLRDNEQFF.

The gene calls are TRBV7-9 and TRBJ2-1; 9 nucleotides agree with TRBD1. Germline V CDR1 and CDR2: SEHNR, FQNEAQ (reference sequence). With 5 bases clipped from V and 6 bases from J, the junction kept 8 bases outside the gene matches. The CDR3 has 15 amino acids. The CDR3 coding sequence is TGTGCCAGCAGCCCACAGGGGGCCGGTGGCAATGAGCAGTTCTTC. Translated, it gives CASSPQGAGGNEQFF.

The chain recombines TRBV18 with TRBJ2-4; the match to TRBD2 covers 8 bases. CDR3 length: 14 amino acids. Germline loops: CDR1 KGHSH, CDR2 LQKENI. V dropped 1 base and J dropped 5; count of bases not matched to a gene: 1. The CDR3 here is CASSPLTSENIQYF. Written as DNA, the CDR3 is TGTGCCAGCTCACCACTGACTAGCGAAAACATTCAGTACTTC.

V is TRBV2 and J is TRBJ1-5; D unclear. The germline V and J ends were trimmed by 8 bases and 1 base, with 6 bases remaining between them. CDR3 size: 12 residues. Germline CDR1 is SNHLY and CDR2 is FYNNEI. CDR3 region: CASEGSNQPQHF. In DNA form, the CDR3 reads TGTGCCAGCGAGGGCAGCAATCAGCCCCAGCATTTT.

This clone appeared a few times. This chain connects TRBV5-6 to TRBJ1-4; tentatively, D is TRBD1 (5 bases). Germline assignment: CDR1 SGHDT and CDR2 YYEEEE. This CDR3 is built from 14 residues. With 4 bases removed from V and 5 bases from J, the gap between germline ends came to 12 bases. CDR3 in amino acids: CASSRDSYNEKLFF. The CDR3 bases are TGTGCCAGCAGCCGAGACAGCTACAATGAAAAACTGTTTTTT.

This chain joins TRBV6-1 and TRBJ1-1, with D possibly matching TRBD1 (5 bases). Germline V gene sequence: CDR1 MNHNS, CDR2 SASEGT. The CDR3 runs 14 residues. Trimming stripped 8 bases from V and 2 bases from J, with 15 bases between. As DNA, the CDR3 is TGTGCCAGCGTCCCTCGCGGGGGTAACACTGAAGCTTTCTTT. It translates to CASVPRGGNTEAFF.

The chain employs TRBV4-2 and TRBJ1-3; the match to TRBD1 covers 8 bases. The CDR3 is made up of 15 amino acids. CDR1 LGHNA and CDR2 YNFKEQ come from the germline V gene. Trimming removed 4 bases from V and 2 bases from J; junction bases left unmatched: 4. DNA of the CDR3: TGTGCCAGCAGCCTCGACAGGGGAACTGGAAACACCATATATTTT. This encodes CASSLDRGTGNTIYF.

This clone has just a few counts. This chain links TRBV9 with TRBJ1-1; D gene ambiguous. The V end lost 0 bases, the J end lost 1 base, and 4 bases lay between the germline ends. This CDR3 comprises 13 residues. Germline values: CDR1 SGDLS, CDR2 YYNGEE. In DNA form, the CDR3 reads TGTGCCAGCAGCGTAGAAGCGAACACTGAAGCTTTCTTT. Translated: CASSVEANTEAFF.

This chain joins TRBV5-6 and TRBJ1-1; D gene uncertain. Germline lookup yields CDR1 SGHDT and CDR2 YYEEEE. Trimming took 3 bases from V and 7 from J, leaving 13 bases between them. CDR3 length: 13 residues. Here the CDR3 DNA reads TGTGCCAGCAGCTGGCAGGCCGACCGTGAAGCTTTCTTT. This codes for CASSWQADREAFF.

The rearrangement links TRBV28 to TRBJ1-1, with 9 nucleotides matching TRBD1. Germline values: CDR1 MDHEN, CDR2 SYDVKM. Trimming cost V 5 bases and J 4 bases; bases outside gene matches: 5. This CDR3 has 14 amino acids. The CDR3 protein is CASSPWTGATEAFF. CDR3 in DNA: TGTGCCAGCAGTCCGTGGACAGGGGCCACTGAAGCTTTCTTT.

The rearrangement uses TRBV30 and TRBJ1-3; 7 bases align to TRBD1. CDR1 is GTSNPN and CDR2 is SVGIG in the germline V gene (reference sequence). This CDR3 comprises 15 residues. With 1 base clipped from V and 0 bases from J, the junction kept 3 bases outside the gene matches. The DNA of the CDR3 is TGTGCCTGGAGTGAGGGGGCGATCTCTGGAAACACCATATATTTT. Its translation is CAWSEGAISGNTIYF.

On this clone itself: Other DNA sequences in this specimen translate into the identical CDR3. The gene calls are TRBV5-1 and TRBJ2-1; TRBD2 matches at 8 bases. The trim removed 0 bases at V and 6 bases at J, leaving 5 bases unmatched. The CDR3 has 15 residues. Germline V gives CDR1 SGHRS, CDR2 YFSETQ. The CDR3 coding sequence is TGCGCCAGCAGCTTGGCCTCTACTAGCGGCAATGAGCAGTTCTTC. Residues: CASSLASTSGNEQFF.

The rearrangement links TRBV30 to TRBJ2-1; possibly TRBD1 for D (6 bases). There are 13 residues in the CDR3. The germline gives CDR1 GTSNPN, CDR2 SVGIG (reference sequence). Deletions cut 8 bases from V and 9 bases from J, with 20 bases between. DNA of the CDR3: TGTGCCAGCCGGGACATCCATCGGGGTGAGCAGTTCTTC. This codes for CASRDIHRGEQFF.

The genes are TRBV18 and TRBJ2-3, with 15 positions matching TRBD2. This CDR3 comprises 20 residues. The V gene's germline CDR1 is KGHSH and CDR2 LQKENI. V lost 6 bases, J lost 4 bases, and 17 bases stayed unmatched. The CDR3 spells CASSQSPGLAGGLPPDTQYF. CDR3 DNA sequence: TGTGCCAGCTCCCAGTCACCGGGACTAGCGGGAGGTCTCCCTCCAGATACGCAGTATTTT.

This rearrangement joins TRBV7-2 to TRBJ2-7, with a tentative D call TRBD1 (5 bases). The CDR3 runs to 14 residues. Germline assignment: CDR1 SGHTA and CDR2 FQGNSA. V dropped 1 base and J dropped 1 base, with 8 bases sitting between them. The CDR3 DNA reads as TGTGCCAGCAGCTTAGAAACAGGTTCCTACGAGCAGTACTTC. It codes for CASSLETGSYEQYF.

The V and J genes are TRBV6-1 and TRBJ2-3; possibly TRBD1 for D (6 bases). Per the germline V gene, CDR1 is MNHNS and CDR2 is SASEGT. There are 13 residues in the CDR3. The V end was cut by 9 bases, the J end by 3 bases, with 13 bases between. CDR3 sequence (DNA): TGTGCCAGTACCGGGACACCTACAGATACGCAGTATTTT. Amino acids: CASTGTPTDTQYF.